Sequencing of this TCR beta chain was carried out in a study of blood T cell repertoires in COVID-19. Overall study context: Material from acute and convalescent COVID-19 was sourced from the United States, Italy and Spain. Sample material is recorded as cDNA or gDNA derived from T cells, B-cell-depleted T cells, or PBMCs.

During active infection, Seattle patients enrolled and were then monitored through disease. CDR3 length: 18 residues. CDR1 and CDR2 (germline): MDHEN, SYDVKM. V gave up 3 bases and J gave up 1 base, with 20 bases separating them. In the original analysis: Estimates of nucleated cell counts were drawn from the amplification of reference gene primers. Profiled with immunoSEQ multiplex PCR; TCRdb holds only in-frame clones, not every one. That table supplies the V and J calls and clone size; D and trimming were determined from the DNA. The sample contains 250,000 to 350,000 clones, about four fifths of which appear only once.

The specimen sequenced was peripheral blood. The chain uses TRBV28 and TRBJ2-3; TRBD1 might be the D (5 bases). This clonotype was sampled from a human donor with COVID-19, enrolled during active disease. The donor label of this sample is uncertain. CDR3 protein: CASSLSPGLGAGTDTQYF. The DNA of the CDR3 is TGTGCCAGCAGTTTGTCCCCCGGATTAGGGGCCGGCACAGATACGCAGTATTTT.